Reported below is one TCR beta chain. Assay used: immunoSEQ multiplex PCR; TCRdb lists only in-frame clones, some missing. The sample lists roughly 190,000 clones; 75% to 85% were seen once. These data come from a study of blood T cell repertoires in COVID-19. The length of the CDR3 is 11 residues. Germline values: CDR1 DFQATT, CDR2 SNEGSKA (reference sequence). V lost 6 bases and J lost 5, with 11 bases in between. Participants came from roughly 23 US areas, aged about 18 to 95 years. Recovered participants had two consecutive negative NP/OP PCR tests, healthcare professional clearance, or symptom resolution.

Sequencing was carried out using PBMCs or T cells enriched from blood (not recorded which). The chain employs TRBV20-1 and TRBJ2-7; D may be TRBD2 (5 bases). The sequence was collected from a man in his forties who had recovered from COVID-19. CDR3 protein: CSATRVHEQYF. CDR3 DNA: TGCAGTGCAACGCGGGTCCACGAGCAGTACTTC.